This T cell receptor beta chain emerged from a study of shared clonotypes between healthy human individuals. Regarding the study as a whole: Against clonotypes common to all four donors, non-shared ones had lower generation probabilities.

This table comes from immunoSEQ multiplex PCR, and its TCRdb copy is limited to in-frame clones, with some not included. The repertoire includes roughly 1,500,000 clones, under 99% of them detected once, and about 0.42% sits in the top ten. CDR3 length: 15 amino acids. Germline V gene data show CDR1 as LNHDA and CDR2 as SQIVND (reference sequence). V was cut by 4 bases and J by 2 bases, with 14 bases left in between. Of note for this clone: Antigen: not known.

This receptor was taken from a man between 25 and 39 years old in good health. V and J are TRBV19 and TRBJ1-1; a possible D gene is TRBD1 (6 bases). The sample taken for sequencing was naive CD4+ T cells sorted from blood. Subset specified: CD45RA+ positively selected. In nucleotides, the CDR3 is TGTGCCAGTAGTACGTCCACAGGGTTCAACACTGAAGCTTTCTTT. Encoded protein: CASSTSTGFNTEAFF.